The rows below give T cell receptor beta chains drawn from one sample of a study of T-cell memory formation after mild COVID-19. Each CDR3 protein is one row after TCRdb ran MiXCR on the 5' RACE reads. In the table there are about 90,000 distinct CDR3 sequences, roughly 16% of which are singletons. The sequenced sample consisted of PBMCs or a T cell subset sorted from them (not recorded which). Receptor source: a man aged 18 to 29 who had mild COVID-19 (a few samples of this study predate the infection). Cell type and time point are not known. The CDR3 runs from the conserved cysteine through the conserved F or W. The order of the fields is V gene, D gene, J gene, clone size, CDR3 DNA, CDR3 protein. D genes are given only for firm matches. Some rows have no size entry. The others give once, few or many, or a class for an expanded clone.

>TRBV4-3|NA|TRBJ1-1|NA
TGCGCCAGCAGCCAAGATCGGGGGCAGTTAGCTGAAGCTTTCTTT
CASSQDRGQLAEAFF
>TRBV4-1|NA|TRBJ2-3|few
TGCGCCAGCAGCCTTCGAGAGGCTAGCACAGATACGCAGTATTTT
CASSLREASTDTQYF
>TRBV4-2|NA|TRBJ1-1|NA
TGTGCCAGCAGCCTTGAAGCAACCATGAACACTGAAGCTTTCTTT
CASSLEATMNTEAFF
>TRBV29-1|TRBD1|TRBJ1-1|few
TGCAGCGTCGTACAGGGGACCGCTGATGCTTTCTTT
CSVVQGTADAFF
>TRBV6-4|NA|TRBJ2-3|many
TGTGCCAGCAGTGCCCGAGTGGAGCCCACAGATACGCAGTATTTT
CASSARVEPTDTQYF
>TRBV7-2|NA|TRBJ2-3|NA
TGTGCCAGCAGCTTAGTGTCCGATAGCACAGATACGCAGTATTTT
CASSLVSDSTDTQYF
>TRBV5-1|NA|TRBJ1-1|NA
TGCGCCAGCAGCTGGGGACACCCGAACACTGAAGCTTTCTTT
CASSWGHPNTEAFF
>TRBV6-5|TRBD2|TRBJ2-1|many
TGTGCCAGCAGCCCCGGGGGGGGCAATGAGCAGTTCTTC
CASSPGGGNEQFF
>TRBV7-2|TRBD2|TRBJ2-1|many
TGTGCCAGCAGCCGCCCGCCGGGGGGACTGTACAATGAGCAGTTCTTC
CASSRPPGGLYNEQFF
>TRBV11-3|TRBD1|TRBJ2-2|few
TGTGCCAGCAGCCCGGGGACAGGGTCGGGCGGGGAGCTGTTTTTT
CASSPGTGSGGELFF